This T cell receptor beta chain comes out of a study of monozygotic twins with inflammatory bowel disease. Every single donor had a roughly 2.5 ml blood sample drawn. The UMIs carried a 6-nucleotide sample barcode, and they were added by template switching. TCRalpha along with TCRbeta cDNA was subjected to two nested PCRs lasting roughly 15 and 9 cycles. One entry per CDR3 protein, without DNA, is what TCRdb gives after re-calling the 5' RACE reads. The sample shows 110,000 to 150,000 distinct CDR3 sequences, and around 1.3% sits with its ten largest clones. The CDR3 sequence is 12 residues long. Germline values: CDR1 MNHEY, CDR2 SVGAGI.

The sample consisted of blood. The clonotype was recovered from a human donor with ulcerative colitis or Crohn's disease, or a healthy co-twin of an affected twin (not recorded which). The chain is built from TRBV6-5 and TRBJ1-2; checking the TCRdb D call of TRBD1 is not possible without DNA. The CDR3: CASSSGTKGYTF.